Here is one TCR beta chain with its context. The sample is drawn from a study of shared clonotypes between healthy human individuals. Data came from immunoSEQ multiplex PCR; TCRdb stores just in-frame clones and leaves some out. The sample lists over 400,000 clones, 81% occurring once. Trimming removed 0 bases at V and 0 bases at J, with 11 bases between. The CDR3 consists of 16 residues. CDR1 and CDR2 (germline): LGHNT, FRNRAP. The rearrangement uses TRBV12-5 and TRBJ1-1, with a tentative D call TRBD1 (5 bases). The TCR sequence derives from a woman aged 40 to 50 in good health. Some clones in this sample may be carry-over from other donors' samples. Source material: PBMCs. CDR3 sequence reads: CASGLVAGRVNTEAFF. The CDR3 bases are TGTGCTAGTGGTTTGGTGGCAGGGAGGGTGAACACTGAAGCTTTCTTT.